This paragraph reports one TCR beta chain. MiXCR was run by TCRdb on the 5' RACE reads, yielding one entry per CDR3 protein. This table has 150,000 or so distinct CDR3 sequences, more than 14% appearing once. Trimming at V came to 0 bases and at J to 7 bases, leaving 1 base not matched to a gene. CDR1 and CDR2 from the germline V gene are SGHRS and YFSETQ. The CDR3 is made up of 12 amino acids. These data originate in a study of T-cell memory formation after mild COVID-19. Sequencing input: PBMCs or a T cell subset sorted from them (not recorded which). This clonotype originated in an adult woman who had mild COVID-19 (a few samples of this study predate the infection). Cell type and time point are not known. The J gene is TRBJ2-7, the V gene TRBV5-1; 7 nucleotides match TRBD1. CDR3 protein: CASSLGGQEQYF. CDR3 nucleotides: TGCGCCAGCAGCTTGGGGGGACAGGAGCAGTACTTC.